This TCR beta chain came from a study of OX40 agonist ivuxolimab in advanced cancers. Overall study: The study reported partial responses in three patients: one hepatocellular carcinoma, two cutaneous melanoma. Study-wide results and caveats: At doses 0.1 to 3.0 mg/kg, CD4+ and CD8+ clones expanded.

Trimming removed 4 bases from V and 7 bases from J; junction bases left unmatched: 13. The V gene's germline CDR1 is SGDLS and CDR2 YYNGEE. This CDR3 is built from 15 residues. Note on this clone: Its antigen is unknown.

Sequencing was performed with immunoSEQ multiplex PCR; in TCRdb, only in-frame clones are kept and a portion is missing. This sample has over 150,000 clones, with 94% found just once. This chain joins TRBV9 and TRBJ1-2; 7 bases agree with TRBD1. Sequenced material: CD4+ or CD8+ T cells sorted from blood, taken in a trial of the OX40 agonist ivuxolimab. The TCR originated in an adult with an advanced solid tumor such as melanoma, head and neck, liver or kidney cancer. The CDR3 DNA is TGTGCCAGCAGCCCGCGGACAGGCTCCGCTAGTGGCTACACCTTC. It codes for CASSPRTGSASGYTF.